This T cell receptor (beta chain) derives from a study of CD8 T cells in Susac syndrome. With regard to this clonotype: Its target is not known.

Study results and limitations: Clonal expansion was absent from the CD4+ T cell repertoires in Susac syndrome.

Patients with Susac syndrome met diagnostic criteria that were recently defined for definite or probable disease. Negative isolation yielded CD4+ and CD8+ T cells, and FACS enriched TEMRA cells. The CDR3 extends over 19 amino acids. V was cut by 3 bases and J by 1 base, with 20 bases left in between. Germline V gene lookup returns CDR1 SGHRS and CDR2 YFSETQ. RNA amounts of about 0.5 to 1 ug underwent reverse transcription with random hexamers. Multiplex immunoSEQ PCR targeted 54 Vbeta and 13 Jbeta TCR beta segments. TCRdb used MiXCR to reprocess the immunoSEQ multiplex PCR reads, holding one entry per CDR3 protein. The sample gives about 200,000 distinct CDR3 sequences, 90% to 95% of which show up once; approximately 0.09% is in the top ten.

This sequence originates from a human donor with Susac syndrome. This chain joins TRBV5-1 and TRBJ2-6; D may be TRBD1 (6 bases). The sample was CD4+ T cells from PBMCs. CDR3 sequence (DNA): TGCGCCAGCAGCTACTCTAAGACAGGTTCCTCTTCTGGGGCCAACGTCCTGACTTTC. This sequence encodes CASSYSKTGSSSGANVLTF.